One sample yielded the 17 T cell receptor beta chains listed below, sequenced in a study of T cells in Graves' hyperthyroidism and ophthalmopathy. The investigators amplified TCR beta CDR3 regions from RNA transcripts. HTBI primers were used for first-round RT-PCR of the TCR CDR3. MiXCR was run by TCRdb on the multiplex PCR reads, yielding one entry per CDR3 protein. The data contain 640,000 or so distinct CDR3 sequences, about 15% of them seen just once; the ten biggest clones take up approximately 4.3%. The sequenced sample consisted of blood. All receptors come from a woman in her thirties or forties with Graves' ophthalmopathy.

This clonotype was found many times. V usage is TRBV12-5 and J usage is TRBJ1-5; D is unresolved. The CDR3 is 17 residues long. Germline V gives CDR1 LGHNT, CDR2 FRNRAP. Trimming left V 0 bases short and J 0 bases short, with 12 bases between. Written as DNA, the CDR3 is TGTGCTAGTGGTTTGGTACAAGCTGGATATAGCAATCAGCCCCAGCATTTT. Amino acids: CASGLVQAGYSNQPQHF.

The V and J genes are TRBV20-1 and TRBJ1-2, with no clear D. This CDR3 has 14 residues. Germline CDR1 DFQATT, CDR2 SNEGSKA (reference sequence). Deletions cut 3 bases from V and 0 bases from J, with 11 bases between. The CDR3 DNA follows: TGCAGTGCTAGGGGTGGAGAGACTAACTATGGCTACACCTTC. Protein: CSARGGETNYGYTF.

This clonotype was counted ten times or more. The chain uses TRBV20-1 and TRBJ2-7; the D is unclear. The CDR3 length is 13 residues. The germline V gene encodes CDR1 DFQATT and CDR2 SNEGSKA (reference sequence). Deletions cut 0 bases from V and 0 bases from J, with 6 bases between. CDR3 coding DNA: TGCAGTGCTAGAGATCCTGTCTCCTACGAGCAGTACTTC. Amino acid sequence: CSARDPVSYEQYF.

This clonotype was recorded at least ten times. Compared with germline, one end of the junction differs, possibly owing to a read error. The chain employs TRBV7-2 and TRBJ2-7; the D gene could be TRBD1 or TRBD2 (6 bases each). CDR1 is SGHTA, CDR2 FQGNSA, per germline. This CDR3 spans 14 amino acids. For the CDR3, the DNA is TGTGCCAGCAGTTTAGGCAGGGGAGGCTACGAGCAGTACTTC. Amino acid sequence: CASSLGRGGYEQYF.

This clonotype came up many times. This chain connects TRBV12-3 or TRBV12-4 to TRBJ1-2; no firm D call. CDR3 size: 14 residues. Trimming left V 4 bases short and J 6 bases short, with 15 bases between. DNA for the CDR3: TGTGCCAGCAGTTCGGGCGTACAGTCGAATGGCTACACCTTC. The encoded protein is CASSSGVQSNGYTF.

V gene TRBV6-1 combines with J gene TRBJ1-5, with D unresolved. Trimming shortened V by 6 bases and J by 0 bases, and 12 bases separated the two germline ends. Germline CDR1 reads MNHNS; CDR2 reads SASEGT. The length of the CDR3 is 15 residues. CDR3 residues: CASRTSFYSNQPQHF. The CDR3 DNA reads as TGTGCCAGCAGAACGAGTTTCTATAGCAATCAGCCCCAGCATTTT.

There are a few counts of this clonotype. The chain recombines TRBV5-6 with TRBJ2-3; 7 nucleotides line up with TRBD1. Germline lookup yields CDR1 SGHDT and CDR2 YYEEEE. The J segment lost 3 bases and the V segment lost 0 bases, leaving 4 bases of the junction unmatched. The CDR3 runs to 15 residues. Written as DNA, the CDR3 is TGTGCCAGCAGCTTGGGACAGGGTAAGACAGATACGCAGTATTTT. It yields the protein CASSLGQGKTDTQYF.

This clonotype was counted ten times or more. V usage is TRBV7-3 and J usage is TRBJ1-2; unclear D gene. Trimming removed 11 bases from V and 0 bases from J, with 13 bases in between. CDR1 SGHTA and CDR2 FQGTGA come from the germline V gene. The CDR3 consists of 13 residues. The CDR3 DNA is TGTGCCTCCGGAGAAGGTCCTAACTATGGCTACACCTTC. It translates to CASGEGPNYGYTF.

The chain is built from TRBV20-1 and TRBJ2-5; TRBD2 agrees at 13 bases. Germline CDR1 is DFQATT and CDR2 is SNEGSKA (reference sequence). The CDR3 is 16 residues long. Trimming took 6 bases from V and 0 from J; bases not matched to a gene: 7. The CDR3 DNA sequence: TGCAGTGCGACCGGGACTAGCGGGGACTACCAAGAGACCCAGTACTTC. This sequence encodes CSATGTSGDYQETQYF.

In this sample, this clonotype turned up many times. In DNA form, the CDR3 reads TGTGCCAGCAGCTACGACAGGAATCAGCCCCAGCATTTT. It specifies CASSYDRNQPQHF. The chain is built from TRBV28 and TRBJ1-5, with D possibly matching TRBD1 (6 bases). V was pared by 6 bases and J by 4 bases, with 10 bases between. Germline V gene lookup returns CDR1 MDHEN and CDR2 SYDVKM. The CDR3 consists of 13 residues.

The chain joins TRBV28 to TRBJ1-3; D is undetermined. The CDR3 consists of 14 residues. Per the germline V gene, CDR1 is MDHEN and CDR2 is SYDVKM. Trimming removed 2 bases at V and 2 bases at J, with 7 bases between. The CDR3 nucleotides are TGTGCCAGCAGTTTAATGGAAACTGGAAACACCATATATTTT. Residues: CASSLMETGNTIYF.

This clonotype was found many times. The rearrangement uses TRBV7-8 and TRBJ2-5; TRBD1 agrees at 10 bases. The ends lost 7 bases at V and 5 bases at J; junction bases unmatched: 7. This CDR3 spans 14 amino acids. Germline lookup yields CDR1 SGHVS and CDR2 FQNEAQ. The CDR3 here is CASNPRTGGETQYF. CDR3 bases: TGTGCCAGCAATCCCCGGACAGGGGGTGAGACCCAGTACTTC.

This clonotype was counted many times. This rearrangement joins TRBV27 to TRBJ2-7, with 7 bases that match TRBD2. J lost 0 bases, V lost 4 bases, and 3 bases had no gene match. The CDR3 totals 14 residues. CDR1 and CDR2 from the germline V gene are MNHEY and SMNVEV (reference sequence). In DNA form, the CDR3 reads TGTGCCAGCAGTTCAAGACTAGCCTCCTACGAGCAGTACTTC. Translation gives CASSSRLASYEQYF.

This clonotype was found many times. The DNA of the CDR3 is TGTGCCAGCAGTTACGGGGACGGGAGGGGCACTGAAGCTTTCTTT. Its translation: CASSYGDGRGTEAFF. V usage is TRBV6-2 or TRBV6-3 and J usage is TRBJ1-1; tentative D call: TRBD1 (5 bases). The CDR3 has 15 amino acids. Trimming took 2 bases from V and 4 from J, leaving 14 bases between them. CDR1 is MNHEY, CDR2 SVGEGT, per germline.

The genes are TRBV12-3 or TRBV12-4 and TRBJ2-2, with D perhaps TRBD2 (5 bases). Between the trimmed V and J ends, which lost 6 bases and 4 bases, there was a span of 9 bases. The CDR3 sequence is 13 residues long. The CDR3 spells CASSTGLTGELFF. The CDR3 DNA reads TGTGCCAGCAGCACCGGACTCACCGGGGAGCTGTTTTTT.

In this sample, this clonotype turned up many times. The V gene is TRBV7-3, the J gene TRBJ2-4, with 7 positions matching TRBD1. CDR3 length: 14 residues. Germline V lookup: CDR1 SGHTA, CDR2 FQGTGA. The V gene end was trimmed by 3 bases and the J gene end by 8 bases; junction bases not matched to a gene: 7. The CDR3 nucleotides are TGTGCCAGCAGCTTGGCAGGGGGTCAGGACATTCAGTACTTC. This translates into CASSLAGGQDIQYF.

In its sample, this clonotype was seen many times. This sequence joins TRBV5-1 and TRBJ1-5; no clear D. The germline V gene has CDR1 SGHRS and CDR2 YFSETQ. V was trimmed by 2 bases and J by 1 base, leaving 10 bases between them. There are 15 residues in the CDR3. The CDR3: CASSFEGESNQPQHF. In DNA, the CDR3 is TGCGCCAGCAGCTTCGAGGGCGAGAGCAATCAGCCCCAGCATTTT.